The rows below give T cell receptor beta chains drawn from one sample of a study of molecular identifiers for immune sequencing clone quantification. TCRdb called the PCR reads again in MiXCR, with one record for every CDR3 protein. The sample has more than 450,000 distinct CDR3 sequences, around 21% seen once. Sequencing was performed on naive CD8+ T cells from blood, with Jurkat cell RNA spiked in. The receptors were gathered from a human donor in good health. Some libraries in this study had Jurkat cell RNA spiked in. Both conserved end residues are part of each CDR3. The order of the fields is V gene, clone size, J gene, D gene, CDR3 protein, CDR3 DNA. D genes are given only for firm matches. Size is stated for part of the rows, as once, few or many counts, or as a class when the clone is expanded.

TRBV4-1	.	TRBJ1-1	.	CASSQDGPLRAEAFF	TGCGCCAGCAGCCAAGATGGTCCCCTCAGGGCTGAAGCTTTCTTT
TRBV7-6	few	TRBJ2-3	.	CASSGVGGGADTQYF	TGTGCCAGCAGCGGAGTGGGGGGGGGCGCAGATACGCAGTATTTT
TRBV6-6	many	TRBJ2-7	.	CASSYGEGFSYEQYF	TGTGCCAGCAGTTACGGAGAGGGGTTCTCCTACGAGCAGTACTTC
TRBV5-1	.	TRBJ2-7	TRBD2	CASSLAASGFEQYF	TGCGCCAGCAGCTTGGCCGCTAGCGGGTTCGAGCAGTACTTC
TRBV7-9	.	TRBJ1-6	TRBD1	CASSSGTGARGSPLHF	TGTGCCAGCAGCTCCGGGACAGGGGCTAGGGGTTCACCCCTCCACTTT
TRBV20-1	many	TRBJ2-2	TRBD1	CSASSTGGDTGELFF	TGCAGTGCTAGTTCGACAGGGGGCGATACCGGGGAGCTGTTTTTT
TRBV24-1	.	TRBJ1-2	.	CATSDFPSNYGYTF	TGTGCCACCAGTGATTTTCCCAGTAACTATGGCTACACCTTC
TRBV30	many	TRBJ2-7	.	CACSGQRYEQYF	TGTGCCTGCTCGGGACAACGCTACGAGCAGTACTTC
TRBV6-2/TRBV6-3	many	TRBJ2-3	.	CASSSFREYPDTQYF	TGTGCCAGCAGTTCTTTCCGGGAATACCCAGATACGCAGTATTTT
TRBV24-1	few	TRBJ2-3	TRBD1	CATSLTPGQGLNTQYF	TGTGCCACCAGTCTTACCCCGGGACAGGGATTGAATACGCAGTATTTT
TRBV6-6	few	TRBJ2-7	.	CASTQDSRWAGPSYEQYF	TGTGCCAGCACCCAGGACAGCCGGTGGGCAGGGCCCTCCTACGAGCAGTACTTC
TRBV7-2	few	TRBJ2-7	.	CASSLEGGVSSYEQYF	TGTGCCAGCAGCTTAGAAGGGGGAGTTAGCTCCTACGAGCAGTACTTC
TRBV7-8	many	TRBJ2-3	TRBD2	CASSPSEDSAGDTDTQYF	TGTGCCAGCAGCCCGTCGGAAGATAGTGCGGGGGACACAGATACGCAGTATTTT